This TCR beta chain was observed in a study of identical twins' blood T cells. Sample barcodes were added at both library ends during cDNA synthesis. TCRdb ran MiXCR on the 5' RACE reads and lists one entry per CDR3 protein. This sample has a few hundred thousand distinct CDR3 sequences; about 28% occur once, and the top ten carry about 6%. To note about this clonotype: The antigen remains undetermined.

The germline V and J ends were trimmed by 4 bases and 1 base, with 8 bases remaining between them. This CDR3 is built from 14 residues. Germline loops: CDR1 LNHDA, CDR2 SQIVND (reference sequence). The study's findings and limits: Environmental influences on twin similarity could not be excluded.

The chain combines TRBV19 with TRBJ1-3, with D tentatively TRBD1 (5 bases). The specimen was PBMCs. This receptor was obtained from a woman aged 18-49 years in good health. CDR3 nucleotide sequence: TGTGCCAGTAGTAGACAGCAATCTGGAAACACCATATATTTT. This gives the protein CASSRQQSGNTIYF.